This T cell receptor beta chain was obtained from a study of OX40 agonist ivuxolimab in advanced cancers. Study in general: Treatment of patients was with ivuxolimab, an agonistic anti-OX40 (CD134) antibody. General study results and limits: Dose levels from 0.1 to 3.0 mg/kg saw CD4+ and CD8+ blood T cells expand clonally by week 6. Near-lowest levels of clonal expansion characterized partial responders at 0.1-3.0 mg/kg.

Method: immunoSEQ multiplex PCR; TCRdb's copy keeps in-frame clones and lacks some. The sample includes tens of thousands of clones, about nine tenths of them seen just once. Enrollment shut out patients with autoimmune disease history or systemic immunosuppression. CDR3 length equals 14 residues. Germline loops: CDR1 LNHDA, CDR2 SQIVND (reference sequence). V lost 4 bases to trimming and J lost 3 bases; unmatched junction nucleotides: 2. Details on this clone: As yet, its antigen is unknown.

The TCR was taken from an adult with an advanced solid tumor such as melanoma, head and neck, liver or kidney cancer. The chain has TRBV19 and TRBJ2-1; 8 bases are shared with TRBD1. The specimen was CD4+ or CD8+ T cells sorted from blood, collected in a trial of the OX40 agonist ivuxolimab. CDR3 DNA sequence: TGTGCCAGTAGTAGGGGACAGGTCTACAATGAGCAGTTCTTC. Translated: CASSRGQVYNEQFF.